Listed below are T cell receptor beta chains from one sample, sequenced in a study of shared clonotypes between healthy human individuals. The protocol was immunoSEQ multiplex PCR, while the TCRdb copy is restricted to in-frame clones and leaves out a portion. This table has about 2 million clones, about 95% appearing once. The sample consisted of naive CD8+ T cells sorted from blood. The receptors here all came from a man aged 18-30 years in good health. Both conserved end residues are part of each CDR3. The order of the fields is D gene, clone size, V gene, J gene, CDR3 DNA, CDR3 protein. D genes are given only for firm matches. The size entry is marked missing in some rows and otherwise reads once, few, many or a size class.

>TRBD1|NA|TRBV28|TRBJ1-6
TGTGCCAGCAGGCTCATACAGGGGAAGTTAAGCTCCTATAATTCACCCCTCCACTTT
CASRLIQGKLSSYNSPLHF
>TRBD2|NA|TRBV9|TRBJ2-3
TGTGCCAGCAGCGTATGGGGGGGAAACACAGATACGCAGTATTTT
CASSVWGGNTDTQYF
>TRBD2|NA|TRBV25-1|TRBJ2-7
TGTGCCAGCAACGGGGGGGATTACTACGAGCAGTACTTC
CASNGGDYYEQYF
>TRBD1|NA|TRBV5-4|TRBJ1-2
TGTGCCAGCAGCGACCGACAGGGTTTGCTCTATGGCTACACCTTC
CASSDRQGLLYGYTF
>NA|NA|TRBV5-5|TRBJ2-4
TGTGCCAGCAGCTTGGAGGGGCCAGGAAACATTCAGTACTTC
CASSLEGPGNIQYF
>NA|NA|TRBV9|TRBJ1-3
TGTGCCAGCAGCTATCAACAGGGCCAGAAGAACACCATATATTTT
CASSYQQGQKNTIYF
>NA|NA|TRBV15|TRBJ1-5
TGTGCCACCAGCAGAGGGACAGAGGGGATTCAGCCCCAGCATTTT
CATSRGTEGIQPQHF
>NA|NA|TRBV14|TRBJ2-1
TGTGCCAGCAGCCAAGATGGCGCAGGGCCCGATGAGCAGTTCTTC
CASSQDGAGPDEQFF
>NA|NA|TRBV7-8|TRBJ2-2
TGTGCCAGCAGCTTATTTTTACAGGACAGAGACACCGGGGAGCTGTTTTTT
CASSLFLQDRDTGELFF
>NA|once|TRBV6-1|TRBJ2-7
TGTGCCAGCAGTGCCCACAGGGGAGGCTCTGGGTACGAGCAGTACTTC
CASSAHRGGSGYEQYF